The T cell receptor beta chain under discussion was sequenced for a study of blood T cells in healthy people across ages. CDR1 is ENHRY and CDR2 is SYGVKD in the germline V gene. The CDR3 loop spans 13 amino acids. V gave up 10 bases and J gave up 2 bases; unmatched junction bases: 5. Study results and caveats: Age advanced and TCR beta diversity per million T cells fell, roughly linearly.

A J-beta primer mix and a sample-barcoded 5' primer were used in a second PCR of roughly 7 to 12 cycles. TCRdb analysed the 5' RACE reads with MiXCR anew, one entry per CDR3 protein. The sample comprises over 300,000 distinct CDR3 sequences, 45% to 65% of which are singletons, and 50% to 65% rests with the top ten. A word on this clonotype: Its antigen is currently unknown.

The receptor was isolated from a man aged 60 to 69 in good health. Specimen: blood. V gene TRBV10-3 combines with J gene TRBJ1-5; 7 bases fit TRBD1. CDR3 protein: CATDREGNQPQHF. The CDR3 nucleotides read TGTGCCACCGACAGGGAAGGCAATCAGCCCCAGCATTTT.